A selection of T cell receptor beta chains follows, all from one sample in a study of OX40 agonist ivuxolimab in advanced cancers. TCRdb's table, derived via immunoSEQ multiplex PCR, lists solely in-frame clones and lacks some. The sample lists around 30,000 clones; 75% to 90% were seen once. The source was CD4+ or CD8+ T cells sorted from blood, collected in a trial of the OX40 agonist ivuxolimab. These receptors all come from an adult with an advanced solid tumor such as melanoma, head and neck, liver or kidney cancer. CDR3s include the opening cysteine and the closing phenylalanine or tryptophan. Fields, in order: J gene, V gene, clone size, D gene, CDR3 DNA, CDR3 protein. The D gene is left open where the match is weak. Only some rows state a clone size, as once, few, many or a class for expanded clones.

J gene: TRBJ2-7; V gene: TRBV30; clone size: .; D gene: .; CDR3 DNA: TGTGCCTGGAGTGTACTAGGACAGCAGCACTACGAGCAGTACTTC; CDR3 protein: CAWSVLGQQHYEQYF
J gene: TRBJ1-1; V gene: TRBV29-1; clone size: .; D gene: .; CDR3 DNA: TGCAGCGTTGAATCAGAACTCATAGGGGTGGAGGGCACTGAAGCTTTCTTT; CDR3 protein: CSVESELIGVEGTEAFF
J gene: TRBJ1-2; V gene: TRBV30; clone size: .; D gene: TRBD1; CDR3 DNA: TGTGCCTTCACCCGGGACAGTCTTTTTTTTGGCGGCTACACCTTC; CDR3 protein: CAFTRDSLFFGGYTF
J gene: TRBJ2-1; V gene: TRBV6-1; clone size: .; D gene: TRBD1; CDR3 DNA: TGTGCCAGCCGAAACCCGGACAGGGCCTACAATGAGCAGTTCTTC; CDR3 protein: CASRNPDRAYNEQFF
J gene: TRBJ2-7; V gene: TRBV28; clone size: .; D gene: .; CDR3 DNA: TGTGCCAGCAGTCCCCAGAGGGGCCCCTACGAGCAGTACTTC; CDR3 protein: CASSPQRGPYEQYF
J gene: TRBJ1-1; V gene: TRBV19; clone size: .; D gene: .; CDR3 DNA: TGTGCCAGTAGTATTGGCAGCCAGACCGGTACCATGAACACTGAAGCTTTCTTT; CDR3 protein: CASSIGSQTGTMNTEAFF
J gene: TRBJ2-7; V gene: TRBV7-3; clone size: few; D gene: .; CDR3 DNA: TGTGCCAGCAGCTTACAAGGGCCCTACGAGCAGTACTTC; CDR3 protein: CASSLQGPYEQYF
J gene: TRBJ2-7; V gene: TRBV28; clone size: .; D gene: TRBD1; CDR3 DNA: TGTGCCAGCAGTTTGTCCGTTTTAGGGGGCCTTGAGCAGTACTTC; CDR3 protein: CASSLSVLGGLEQYF
J gene: TRBJ1-4; V gene: TRBV5-6; clone size: few; D gene: .; CDR3 DNA: TGTGCCAGCAGCATCGACAGGAAGGATAATGAAAAACTGTTTTTT; CDR3 protein: CASSIDRKDNEKLFF
J gene: TRBJ2-7; V gene: TRBV5-4; clone size: .; D gene: TRBD2; CDR3 DNA: TGTGCCAGCAGCTTGGGACTAGCGGGAGGTACCTACGAGCAGTACTTC; CDR3 protein: CASSLGLAGGTYEQYF
J gene: TRBJ2-3; V gene: TRBV9; clone size: .; D gene: .; CDR3 DNA: TGTGCCAGCAGCGTTTCGCAAGTAGAACCAGATACGCAGTATTTT; CDR3 protein: CASSVSQVEPDTQYF
J gene: TRBJ2-6; V gene: TRBV5-1; clone size: .; D gene: .; CDR3 DNA: TGCGCCAGCAGCTTGGGCCGTAACAACCCCGACTCTGGGGCCAACGTCCTGACTTTC; CDR3 protein: CASSLGRNNPDSGANVLTF
J gene: TRBJ2-5; V gene: TRBV28; clone size: .; D gene: TRBD2; CDR3 DNA: TGTGCCAGCAGTTCAAAGCGGGGGCAAGAGACCCAGTACTTC; CDR3 protein: CASSSKRGQETQYF
J gene: TRBJ2-7; V gene: TRBV13; clone size: .; D gene: TRBD2; CDR3 DNA: TGTGCCAGCAGCAACACCGGGACTAGGTACTACGAGCAGTACTTC; CDR3 protein: CASSNTGTRYYEQYF
J gene: TRBJ1-4; V gene: TRBV27; clone size: few; D gene: TRBD1; CDR3 DNA: TGTGCCAGCGGGACAGGGGCAACTAATGAAAAACTGTTTTTT; CDR3 protein: CASGTGATNEKLFF
J gene: TRBJ2-7; V gene: TRBV29-1; clone size: .; D gene: .; CDR3 DNA: TGCAGCGTTGAAAGTTCCCGCTACGAGCAGTACTTC; CDR3 protein: CSVESSRYEQYF
J gene: TRBJ2-3; V gene: TRBV2; clone size: .; D gene: .; CDR3 DNA: TGTGCCAGCAGCCCCCCGGAGGCAGATACGCAGTATTTT; CDR3 protein: CASSPPEADTQYF
J gene: TRBJ2-5; V gene: TRBV2; clone size: .; D gene: .; CDR3 DNA: TGTGCCAGCAGACCCAGGGACGGATCGTACCAAGAGACCCAGTACTTC; CDR3 protein: CASRPRDGSYQETQYF
J gene: TRBJ1-1; V gene: TRBV6-6; clone size: .; D gene: .; CDR3 DNA: TGTGCCAGCAGTTACGGATTGGTGGAGGGCTGGGGCGAAGCTTTCTTT; CDR3 protein: CASSYGLVEGWGEAFF
J gene: TRBJ2-7; V gene: TRBV5-1; clone size: .; D gene: .; CDR3 DNA: TGCGCCAGCAGCTTGACAGGGTCCTACGAGCAGTACTTC; CDR3 protein: CASSLTGSYEQYF
J gene: TRBJ2-2; V gene: TRBV19; clone size: .; D gene: TRBD2; CDR3 DNA: TGTGCCAGTAGTATGGGGCTAGCGGGACTTCGTTCCGGGGAGCTGTTTTTT; CDR3 protein: CASSMGLAGLRSGELFF
J gene: TRBJ2-7; V gene: TRBV19; clone size: .; D gene: TRBD2; CDR3 DNA: TGTGCCACCACCGGGGGGTCCTCCTACGAGCAGTACTTC; CDR3 protein: CATTGGSSYEQYF
J gene: TRBJ2-5; V gene: TRBV7-9; clone size: .; D gene: TRBD2; CDR3 DNA: TGTGCCAGCAGCCGAAAAATCCGGACTAGCGGGAGGCAAGAGACCCAGTACTTC; CDR3 protein: CASSRKIRTSGRQETQYF
J gene: TRBJ2-7; V gene: TRBV28; clone size: .; D gene: TRBD1; CDR3 DNA: TGTGCCAGCAGTTTATGGGGACAGCCCTTGAACGAGCAGTACTTC; CDR3 protein: CASSLWGQPLNEQYF
J gene: TRBJ1-2; V gene: TRBV28; clone size: medium-sized; D gene: TRBD1; CDR3 DNA: TGTGCCAGCAGTTTAGGAGGGGGCAGGAGTGGCTACACCTTC; CDR3 protein: CASSLGGGRSGYTF
J gene: TRBJ1-1; V gene: TRBV6-5; clone size: .; D gene: TRBD1; CDR3 DNA: TGTGCCAGCAGGGACAGGGGGCTGCGCACTGAAGCTTTCTTT; CDR3 protein: CASRDRGLRTEAFF
J gene: TRBJ1-1; V gene: TRBV6-6; clone size: .; D gene: .; CDR3 DNA: TGTGCCAGCAACCCTGGGGCTTTCTTT; CDR3 protein: CASNPGAFF
J gene: TRBJ2-7; V gene: TRBV4-2; clone size: .; D gene: .; CDR3 DNA: TGTGCCAGCAGCCCCCAGGAGTTTGCCTACGAGCAGTACTTC; CDR3 protein: CASSPQEFAYEQYF
J gene: TRBJ1-3; V gene: TRBV13; clone size: .; D gene: .; CDR3 DNA: TGTGCCAGCAGCCCTCTGGACAAGGGACATGGAAACACCATATATTTT; CDR3 protein: CASSPLDKGHGNTIYF
J gene: TRBJ2-7; V gene: TRBV7-9; clone size: .; D gene: .; CDR3 DNA: TGTGCCAGCAGCTTCGGACAGGGCGGGAGCTCCTACGAGCAGTACTTC; CDR3 protein: CASSFGQGGSSYEQYF
J gene: TRBJ2-5; V gene: TRBV25-1; clone size: .; D gene: TRBD1; CDR3 DNA: TGTGCCAGCAGTGAATACGGACAGGGGACGGAGACCCAGTACTTC; CDR3 protein: CASSEYGQGTETQYF
J gene: TRBJ2-1; V gene: TRBV30; clone size: .; D gene: .; CDR3 DNA: TGTGCCTGGAGTGAGGGGAATGAGCAGTTCTTC; CDR3 protein: CAWSEGNEQFF
J gene: TRBJ2-7; V gene: TRBV6-1; clone size: .; D gene: .; CDR3 DNA: TGTGCCAGCAGTGTTGTGGTTCACTACGAGCAGTACTTC; CDR3 protein: CASSVVVHYEQYF
J gene: TRBJ2-3; V gene: TRBV11-2; clone size: .; D gene: .; CDR3 DNA: TGTGCCAGCAGCCCAGGGGCTAGCGGCACAGATACGCAGTATTTT; CDR3 protein: CASSPGASGTDTQYF
J gene: TRBJ1-5; V gene: TRBV28; clone size: .; D gene: .; CDR3 DNA: TGTGCCAGCAGCCCAGACAGAGCGGGTCAGCCCCAGCATTTT; CDR3 protein: CASSPDRAGQPQHF
J gene: TRBJ2-7; V gene: TRBV28; clone size: .; D gene: TRBD2; CDR3 DNA: TGTGCCAGCACCTCAGGGACTAGCGGGAGGCCGGGCTACGAGCAGTACTTC; CDR3 protein: CASTSGTSGRPGYEQYF
J gene: TRBJ2-2; V gene: TRBV7-9; clone size: .; D gene: TRBD1; CDR3 DNA: TGTGCCAGCAGCGCCTCCTCGGGACAGTTGTTTTTT; CDR3 protein: CASSASSGQLFF
J gene: TRBJ1-2; V gene: TRBV5-4; clone size: .; D gene: TRBD1; CDR3 DNA: TGTGCCAGCACCCGGACAGGGGCCGGCTACACCTTC; CDR3 protein: CASTRTGAGYTF
J gene: TRBJ2-5; V gene: TRBV28; clone size: few; D gene: TRBD1; CDR3 DNA: TGTGCCAGCAGCCGATCAAGACAGGGACGCGAGACCCAGTACTTC; CDR3 protein: CASSRSRQGRETQYF
J gene: TRBJ1-1; V gene: TRBV6-5; clone size: .; D gene: TRBD1; CDR3 DNA: TGTGCCAGCAGTTACAGACAGGGGAGTGCTGAAGCTTTCTTT; CDR3 protein: CASSYRQGSAEAFF
J gene: TRBJ2-3; V gene: TRBV27; clone size: .; D gene: .; CDR3 DNA: TGTGCCAGCAGTCAACGTAAGGGCCCCACAGATACGCAGTATTTT; CDR3 protein: CASSQRKGPTDTQYF
J gene: TRBJ1-4; V gene: TRBV19; clone size: .; D gene: .; CDR3 DNA: TGTGCCAGTAGTATGCGACAGAACAATGAAAAACTGTTTTTT; CDR3 protein: CASSMRQNNEKLFF
J gene: TRBJ1-1; V gene: TRBV7-8; clone size: .; D gene: .; CDR3 DNA: TGTGCCAGCAGCTTAGGGACCGAAGAAGCTTTCTTT; CDR3 protein: CASSLGTEEAFF
J gene: TRBJ1-5; V gene: TRBV28; clone size: few; D gene: TRBD1; CDR3 DNA: TGTGCCAGCAGTTTAGGGACAGGGACGATTGATCAGCCCCAGCATTTT; CDR3 protein: CASSLGTGTIDQPQHF
J gene: TRBJ2-7; V gene: TRBV4-1; clone size: .; D gene: .; CDR3 DNA: TGCGCCAGCAGCCAAGCTAGCCCAAGAATAGGCGAGCAGTACTTC; CDR3 protein: CASSQASPRIGEQYF
J gene: TRBJ1-2; V gene: TRBV30; clone size: .; D gene: TRBD1; CDR3 DNA: TGTGCCTGGAGTCGCACTGGACAGGATGGCTACACCTTC; CDR3 protein: CAWSRTGQDGYTF